A selection of T cell receptor beta chains follows, all from one sample in a study of Tregs in tolerant kidney transplant recipients. Sequencing used immunoSEQ multiplex PCR; TCRdb keeps in-frame clones, though not all of them. In the table there are about 81,000 clones, roughly 90% of which are singletons. Material: CD4+ T cells from blood (PBMCs), obtained 24 months after the transplant. The receptors here all came from a human patient who received a combined kidney and bone marrow transplant. T cells may partly derive from the graft donor. CDR3s include the opening cysteine and the closing phenylalanine or tryptophan. D genes are given only for firm matches. Expanded clones are given a class, and other clones once, few, many or no size at all.

clone_size	j_call	v_call	d_call	cdr3_nt	cdr3_aa
-	TRBJ2-3	TRBV7-9	TRBD1	TGTGCCAGCAGCTCGGGACAGATCAGCACAGATACGCAGTATTTT	CASSSGQISTDTQYF
-	TRBJ1-1	TRBV7-9	-	TGTGCCAGCAGCAGGGAGGTCACTGAAGCTTTCTTT	CASSREVTEAFF
-	TRBJ1-1	TRBV28	-	TGTGCCAGCAGCTCCCCACACTCGGGGGACACTGAAGCTTTCTTT	CASSSPHSGDTEAFF
-	TRBJ2-5	TRBV7-7	TRBD1	TGTGCCAGCAGCCTAACGGGACAGCGCATGGAGACCCAGTACTTC	CASSLTGQRMETQYF
-	TRBJ1-3	TRBV6-5	-	TGTGCCAGCAGCCTAGACAGGAGCTCTGGAAACACCATATATTTT	CASSLDRSSGNTIYF
-	TRBJ1-2	TRBV5-1	TRBD1	TGCGCTGGGGCAGGGGGTAACTATGGCTACACCTTC	CAGAGGNYGYTF
-	TRBJ1-2	TRBV27	TRBD1	TGTGCCAGCAGACTAGGGGGCGCCGATGGCTACACCTTC	CASRLGGADGYTF
once	TRBJ1-3	TRBV7-2	-	TGTGCCAGCAGCTTAGACATATCTTCTGGAAACACCATATATTTT	CASSLDISSGNTIYF
-	TRBJ1-1	TRBV6-6	TRBD1	TGTGCCAGCATCCGAGGACAGGGGGCTCGGAACACTGAAGCTTTCTTT	CASIRGQGARNTEAFF
-	TRBJ1-1	TRBV27	-	TGTGCCAGCAGTTCGTACAAGATGAACACTGAAGCTTTCTTT	CASSSYKMNTEAFF
-	TRBJ1-3	TRBV27	-	TGTGCCAGCTTCAGCATATATTTT	CASFSIYF
-	TRBJ2-6	TRBV2	-	TGTGCCACCAGTATCGGCTCTGGGGCCAACGTCCTGACTTTC	CATSIGSGANVLTF
-	TRBJ2-1	TRBV30	-	TGTGCCTGGAGTGTATCTTGGGGGGGGGCATACAATGAGCAGTTCTTC	CAWSVSWGGAYNEQFF
-	TRBJ2-3	TRBV5-6	TRBD1	TGTGCCAGCACCGCATTGGACAGGGTAAAAACAGATACGCAGTATTTT	CASTALDRVKTDTQYF
-	TRBJ2-7	TRBV9	-	TGTGCCAGCAGCGTACATCCGGGATCCACGACCTACGAGCAGTACTTC	CASSVHPGSTTYEQYF
-	TRBJ1-2	TRBV28	-	TGTGCCAGCAGTTTGGAGTATAACTATGGCTACACCTTC	CASSLEYNYGYTF
few	TRBJ2-2	TRBV14	-	TGTGCCAGCAGCCAAAACTTGGACACCGGGGAGCTGTTTTTT	CASSQNLDTGELFF
-	TRBJ1-3	TRBV6-1	-	TGTGCCAGCAGACTACAGGGAACTGGAAACACCATATATTTT	CASRLQGTGNTIYF
-	TRBJ2-2	TRBV11-3	TRBD2	TGTGCCAGCAGCCTAGGGACTAGCGGGAGCGGGGAGCTGTTTTTT	CASSLGTSGSGELFF
-	TRBJ2-3	TRBV10-1	TRBD2	TGCGGAGATGGCGGGGGTGGTGATACGCAGTATTTT	CGDGGGGDTQYF
-	TRBJ2-1	TRBV19	-	TGTGCCAGTAGTAAGATCGAGCGGGCCTTCGGCAATGAGCAGTTCTTC	CASSKIERAFGNEQFF
-	TRBJ1-6	TRBV28	-	TGTGCCAGCAAAGGCAGGGCAAATTCACCCCTCCACTTT	CASKGRANSPLHF
once	TRBJ1-5	TRBV5-6	-	TGTGCCAGCAGCTTAAAGGGGGTCGGCAATCAGCCCCAGCATTTT	CASSLKGVGNQPQHF
few	TRBJ2-7	TRBV2	-	TGTGCCAGCGATGTCAGGCCCTACGAGCAGTACTTC	CASDVRPYEQYF
-	TRBJ2-5	TRBV30	-	TGTGCCTGGAGTCCGGAAGAGACCCAGTACTTC	CAWSPEETQYF
-	TRBJ2-3	TRBV7-3	-	TGTGCCAGCAGCTCGGGACTGTATTCAGATACGCAGTATTTT	CASSSGLYSDTQYF
-	TRBJ1-2	TRBV7-9	TRBD1	TGTGCCAGCAGCCAGAGGGGGGGCCTGGACAGGGCCAACTATGGCTACACCTTC	CASSQRGGLDRANYGYTF
few	TRBJ1-5	TRBV12-5	-	TGTGCTAGTGCCGACGGACAGATTAGCAATCAGCCCCAGCATTTT	CASADGQISNQPQHF
-	TRBJ2-3	TRBV29-1	TRBD2	TGCAGCGTTGACAGGGAGGGCATACATACAGATACGCAGTATTTT	CSVDREGIHTDTQYF
-	TRBJ1-1	TRBV30	TRBD1	TGTGCCTGGAGTGAGCAGGGGGAAGCTGAAGCTTTCTTT	CAWSEQGEAEAFF
once	TRBJ2-2	TRBV5-1	TRBD1	TGCGCCAGCAGCTTGGCCCACCGACAGGGGGTAACCGGGGAGCTGTTTTTT	CASSLAHRQGVTGELFF